The 10 T cell receptor beta chains below all came from one sample that was sequenced in a study of PD-L1 blockade in urothelial cancer. Time point indicated: pretreatment peripheral blood. Repertoires were generated with immunoSEQ multiplex PCR, while TCRdb's copy carries only in-frame clones and drops some. The table has 43,000 or so clones, 80% seen once. The sample here was PBMCs, taken around atezolizumab (anti-PD-L1) treatment. All receptors derive from a man aged 55 to 70 with urothelial cancer.

J is TRBJ2-7 and V is TRBV18; D might be TRBD2 (5 bases). Germline CDR1 is KGHSH and CDR2 is LQKENI. V was clipped by 3 bases and J by 9 bases, with 21 bases between them. CDR3 size: 15 residues. The CDR3 here is CASSPEWSPGERQYF. For the CDR3, the DNA is TGTGCCAGCTCACCCGAGTGGAGTCCCGGGGAGCGGCAGTACTTC.

This rearrangement joins TRBV6-5 to TRBJ2-1; 13 nucleotides match TRBD2. This CDR3 contains 14 residues. Germline V gene sequence: CDR1 MNHEY, CDR2 SVGAGI. The J segment lost 6 bases and the V segment lost 10 bases, leaving 6 bases of the junction unmatched. CDR3: CATRGLAGANEQFF. CDR3 bases: TGTGCCACCAGAGGACTAGCGGGAGCCAATGAGCAGTTCTTC.

J is TRBJ1-4 and V is TRBV11-3; 7 bases agree with TRBD1. Germline-derived CDR1 and CDR2 are SGHNT and YENEEA. The CDR3 is 16 amino acids. Unmatched junction bases numbered 11, after V lost 5 bases and J lost 5 bases. CDR3: CASSPVGDSLNEKLFF. CDR3 nucleotides: TGTGCCAGCAGCCCCGTCGGGGACAGCTTAAATGAAAAACTGTTTTTT. Supplemented by reference TRBV11-3 and TRBJ1-4, the full variable domain reads EAGVVQSPRYKIIEKKQPVAFWCNPISGHNTLYWYLQNLGQGPELLIRYENEEAVDDSQLPKDRFSAERLKGVDSTLKIQPAELGDSAVYLCASSPVGDSLNEKLFFGSGTQLSVL.

V usage is TRBV7-9 and J usage is TRBJ2-1; 8 bases are shared with TRBD2. Trimming removed 2 bases from V and 0 bases from J; junction bases left unmatched: 3. Germline V gene lookup returns CDR1 SEHNR and CDR2 FQNEAQ (reference sequence). This CDR3 region has 16 residues. In nucleotides, the CDR3 is TGTGCCAGCAGCTTAATAGCGGGAAGCTCCTACAATGAGCAGTTCTTC. Its translation is CASSLIAGSSYNEQFF.

The genes are TRBV30 and TRBJ2-5; D might be TRBD1 (6 bases). The germline V gene has CDR1 GTSNPN and CDR2 SVGIG (reference sequence). The CDR3 spans 12 residues. The V gene lost 1 base and the J gene lost 5 bases, with 8 bases spanning the gap. The CDR3 sequence is CAWSGGGETQYF. CDR3 in DNA: TGTGCCTGGAGTGGAGGGGGTGAGACCCAGTACTTC.

The rearrangement links TRBV7-8 to TRBJ2-7; possibly TRBD1 for D (5 bases). V was shortened by 1 base and J by 3 bases, with 10 bases between the two germline ends. Germline V gives CDR1 SGHVS, CDR2 FQNEAQ. The CDR3 covers 14 residues. The DNA of the CDR3 is TGTGCCAGCAGCTTAGGGGGCAGCTACTACGAGCAGTACTTC. Translation gives CASSLGGSYYEQYF.

This rearrangement joins TRBV6-5 to TRBJ1-5; 7 bases agree with TRBD1. Per the germline V gene, CDR1 is MNHEY and CDR2 is SVGAGI. CDR3 size: 14 residues. The junction had 6 bases not matched to a gene; V was cut back by 6 bases and J by 4 bases. The CDR3 bases are TGTGCCAGCAGACGGACAGGTAGAAATCAGCCCCAGCATTTT. This encodes CASRRTGRNQPQHF.

This clone has only a few counts. This chain joins TRBV16 and TRBJ2-7; 11 bases line up with TRBD2. CDR1 and CDR2 from the germline V gene are KGHSY and FQNENV. V dropped 1 base and J dropped 0; count of bases not matched to a gene: 20. The CDR3 consists of 22 residues. CDR3 DNA: TGTGCCAGCAGCCAATTTGGGTTAGCCGGGACTAGCGGTTCACAATCCTCCTACGAGCAGTACTTC. It specifies CASSQFGLAGTSGSQSSYEQYF.

The chain couples TRBV28 to TRBJ2-7; 8 bases agree with TRBD2. The CDR3 runs to 14 residues. J lost 1 base, V lost 7 bases, and 6 bases had no gene match. CDR1 is MDHEN, CDR2 SYDVKM, per germline. The CDR3 reads CASTTSSGSYEQYF. CDR3 DNA sequence: TGTGCCAGCACCACGTCTAGCGGGTCCTACGAGCAGTACTTC.

This chain uses TRBV11-2 with TRBJ2-3; TRBD2 matches at 15 bases. The germline CDR1 and CDR2 sequences are SGHAT and FQNNGV. The CDR3 contains 18 residues. After removal of 5 bases from V and 1 base from J, the junction contained 7 bases not matched to a gene. CDR3 region: CASSTGLAGGRGTDTQYF. For the CDR3, the DNA is TGTGCCAGCAGCACCGGACTAGCGGGGGGGCGGGGCACAGATACGCAGTATTTT.